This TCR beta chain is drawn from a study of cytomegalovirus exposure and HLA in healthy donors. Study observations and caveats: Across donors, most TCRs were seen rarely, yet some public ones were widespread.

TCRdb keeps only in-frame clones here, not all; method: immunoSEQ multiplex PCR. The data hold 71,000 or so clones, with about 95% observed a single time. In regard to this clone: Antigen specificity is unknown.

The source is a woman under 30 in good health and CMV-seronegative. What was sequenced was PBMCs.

In DNA form, the CDR3 reads TGTGCCAGCAGACAAATAGAACTAGCGGGAGTAGGAACAGATACGCAGTATTTT. It is translated as CASRQIELAGVGTDTQYF. V and J are TRBV28 and TRBJ2-3, with 11 positions matching TRBD2. V lost 6 bases and J lost 3; bases outside the gene matches: 14. The length of the CDR3 is 18 residues. Germline CDR1 reads MDHEN; CDR2 reads SYDVKM. Using reference TRBV28 and TRBJ2-3 for the parts outside the CDR3, the full variable domain is DVKVTQSSRYLVKRTGEKVFLECVQDMDHENMFWYRQDPGLGLRLIYFSYDVKMKEKGDIPEGYSVSREKKERFSLILESASTNQTSMYLCASRQIELAGVGTDTQYFGPGTRLTVL.